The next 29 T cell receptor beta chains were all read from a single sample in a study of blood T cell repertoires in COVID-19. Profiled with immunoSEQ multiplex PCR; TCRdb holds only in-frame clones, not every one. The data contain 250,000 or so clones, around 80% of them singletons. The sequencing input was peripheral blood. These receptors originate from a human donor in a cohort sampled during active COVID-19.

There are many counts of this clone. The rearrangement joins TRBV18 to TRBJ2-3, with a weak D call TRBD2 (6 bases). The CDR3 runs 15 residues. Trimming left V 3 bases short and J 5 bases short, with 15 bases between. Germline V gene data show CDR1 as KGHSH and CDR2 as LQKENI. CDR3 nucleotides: TGTGCCAGCTCACCCGGCCGGGGGTCGAGAGATACGCAGTATTTT. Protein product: CASSPGRGSRDTQYF.

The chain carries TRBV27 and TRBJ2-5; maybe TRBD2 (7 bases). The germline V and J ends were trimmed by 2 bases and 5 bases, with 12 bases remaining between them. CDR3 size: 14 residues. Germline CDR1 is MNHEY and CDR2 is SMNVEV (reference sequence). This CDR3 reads CASSLRGAVETQYF. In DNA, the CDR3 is TGTGCCAGCAGTTTACGGGGGGCGGTTGAGACCCAGTACTTC.

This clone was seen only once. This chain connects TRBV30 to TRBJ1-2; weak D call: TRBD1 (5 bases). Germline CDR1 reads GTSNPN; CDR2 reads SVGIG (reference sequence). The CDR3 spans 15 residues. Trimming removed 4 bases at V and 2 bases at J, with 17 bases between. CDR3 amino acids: CAWNNNIGANYGYTF. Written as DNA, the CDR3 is TGTGCCTGGAACAACAACATTGGGGCCAACTATGGCTACACCTTC. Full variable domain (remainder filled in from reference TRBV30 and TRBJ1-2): SQTIHQWPATLVQPVGSPLSLECTVEGTSNPNLYWYRQAAGRGLQLLFYSVGIGQISSEVPQNLSASRPQDRQFILSSKKLLLSDSGFYLCAWNNNIGANYGYTFGSGTRLTVV.

CDR3 protein: CASSLTGTGHGYTF. CDR3 in DNA: TGTGCCAGCAGCCTGACCGGGACAGGGCATGGCTACACCTTC. The rearrangement links TRBV5-4 to TRBJ1-2; TRBD1 agrees at 9 bases. Germline V gene sequence: CDR1 SGHNT, CDR2 YYREEE (reference sequence). V shed 4 bases, J shed 6 bases, and the junction held 7 bases outside the gene matches. The CDR3 has 14 amino acids.

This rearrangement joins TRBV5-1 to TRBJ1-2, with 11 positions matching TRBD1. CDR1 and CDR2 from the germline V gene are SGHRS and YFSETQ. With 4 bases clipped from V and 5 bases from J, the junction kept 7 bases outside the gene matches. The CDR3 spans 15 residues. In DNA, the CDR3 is TGCGCCAGCAGCAGTCCGGGACAGGGGGAATATGGCTACACCTTC. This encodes CASSSPGQGEYGYTF.

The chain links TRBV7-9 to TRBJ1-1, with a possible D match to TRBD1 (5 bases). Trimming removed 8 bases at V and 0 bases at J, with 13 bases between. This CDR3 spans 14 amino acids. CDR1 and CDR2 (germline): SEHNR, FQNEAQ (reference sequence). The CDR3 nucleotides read TGTGCCAGCTTCTTGGGGGGAATGAACACTGAAGCTTTCTTT. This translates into CASFLGGMNTEAFF.

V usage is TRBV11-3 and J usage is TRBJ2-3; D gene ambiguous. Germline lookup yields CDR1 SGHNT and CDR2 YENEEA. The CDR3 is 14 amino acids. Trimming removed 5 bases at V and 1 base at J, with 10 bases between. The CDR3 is CASSGRQGTDTQYF. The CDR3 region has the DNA TGTGCCAGCAGCGGGCGACAAGGCACAGATACGCAGTATTTT.

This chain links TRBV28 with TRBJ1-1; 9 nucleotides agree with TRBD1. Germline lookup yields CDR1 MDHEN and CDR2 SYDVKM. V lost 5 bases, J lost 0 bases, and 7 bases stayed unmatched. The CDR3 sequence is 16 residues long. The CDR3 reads CASSPWGQGLNTEAFF. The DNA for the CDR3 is TGTGCCAGCAGTCCATGGGGACAGGGCCTGAACACTGAAGCTTTCTTT. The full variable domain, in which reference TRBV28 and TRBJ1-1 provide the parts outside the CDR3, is DVKVTQSSRYLVKRTGEKVFLECVQDMDHENMFWYRQDPGLGLRLIYFSYDVKMKEKGDIPEGYSVSREKKERFSLILESASTNQTSMYLCASSPWGQGLNTEAFFGQGTRLTVV.

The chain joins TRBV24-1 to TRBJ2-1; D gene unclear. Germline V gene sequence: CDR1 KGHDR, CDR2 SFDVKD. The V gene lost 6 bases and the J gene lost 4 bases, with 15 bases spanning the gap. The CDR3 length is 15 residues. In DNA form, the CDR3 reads TGTGCCACCAGTACCTCTAGATTAGATTACAATGAGCAGTTCTTC. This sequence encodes CATSTSRLDYNEQFF.

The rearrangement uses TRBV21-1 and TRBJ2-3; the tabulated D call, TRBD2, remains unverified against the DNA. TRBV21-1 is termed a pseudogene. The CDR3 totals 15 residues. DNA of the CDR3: TGTGCCAGCAGCACCCTCGGGGGGGCGACGGATACGCAGTATTTT. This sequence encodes CASSTLGGATDTQYF.

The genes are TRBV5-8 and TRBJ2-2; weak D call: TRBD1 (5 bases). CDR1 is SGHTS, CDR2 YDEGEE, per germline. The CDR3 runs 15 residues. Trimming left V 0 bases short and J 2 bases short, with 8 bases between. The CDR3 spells CASSLVRGNTGELFF. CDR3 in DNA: TGTGCCAGCAGCTTGGTTAGGGGAAACACCGGGGAGCTGTTTTTT.

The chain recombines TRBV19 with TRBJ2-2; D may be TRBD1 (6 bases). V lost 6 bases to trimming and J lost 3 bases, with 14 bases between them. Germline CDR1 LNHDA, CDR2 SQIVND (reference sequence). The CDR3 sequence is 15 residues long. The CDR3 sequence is CASSPRTDYTGELFF. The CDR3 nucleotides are TGTGCCAGTAGCCCACGGACAGATTACACCGGGGAGCTGTTTTTT.

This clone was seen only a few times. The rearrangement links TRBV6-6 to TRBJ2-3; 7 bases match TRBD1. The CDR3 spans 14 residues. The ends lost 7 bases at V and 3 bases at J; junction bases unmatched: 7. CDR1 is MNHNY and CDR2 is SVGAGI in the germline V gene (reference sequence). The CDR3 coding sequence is TGTGCCAGCAAAAGGGACAGAACAACAGATACGCAGTATTTT. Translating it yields CASKRDRTTDTQYF.

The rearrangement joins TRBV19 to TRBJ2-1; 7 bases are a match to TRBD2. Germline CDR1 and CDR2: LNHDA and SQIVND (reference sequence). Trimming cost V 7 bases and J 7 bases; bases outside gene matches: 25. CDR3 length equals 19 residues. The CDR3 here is CASTVWTKAGRALWNEQFF. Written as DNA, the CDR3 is TGTGCCAGTACCGTATGGACTAAGGCGGGGAGGGCCCTCTGGAATGAGCAGTTCTTC.

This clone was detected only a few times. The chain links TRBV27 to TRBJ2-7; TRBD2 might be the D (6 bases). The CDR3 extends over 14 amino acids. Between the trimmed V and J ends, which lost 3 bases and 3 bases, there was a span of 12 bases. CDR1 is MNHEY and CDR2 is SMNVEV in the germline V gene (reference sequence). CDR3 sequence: CASSLREADYEQYF. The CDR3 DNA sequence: TGTGCCAGCAGTTTGAGGGAGGCCGACTACGAGCAGTACTTC.

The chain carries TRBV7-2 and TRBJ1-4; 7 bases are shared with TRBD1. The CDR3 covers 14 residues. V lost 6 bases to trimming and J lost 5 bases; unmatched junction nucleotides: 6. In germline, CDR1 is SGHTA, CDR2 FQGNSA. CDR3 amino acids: CASRAGTVNEKLFF. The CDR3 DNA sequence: TGTGCCAGCAGGGCCGGGACAGTGAATGAAAAACTGTTTTTT.

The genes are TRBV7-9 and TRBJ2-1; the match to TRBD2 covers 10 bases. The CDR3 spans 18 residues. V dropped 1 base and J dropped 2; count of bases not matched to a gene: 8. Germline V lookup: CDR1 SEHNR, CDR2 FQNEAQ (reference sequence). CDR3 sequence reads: CASSLVPIAGGAYNEQFF. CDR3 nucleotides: TGTGCCAGCAGCTTAGTCCCCATAGCGGGAGGCGCCTACAATGAGCAGTTCTTC.

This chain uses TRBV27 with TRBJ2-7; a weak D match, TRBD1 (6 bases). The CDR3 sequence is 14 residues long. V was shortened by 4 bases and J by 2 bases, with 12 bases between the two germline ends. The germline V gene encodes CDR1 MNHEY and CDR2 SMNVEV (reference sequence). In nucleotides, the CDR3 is TGTGCCAGCAGTTGGGACATTCCCCCCTACGAGCAGTACTTC. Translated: CASSWDIPPYEQYF.

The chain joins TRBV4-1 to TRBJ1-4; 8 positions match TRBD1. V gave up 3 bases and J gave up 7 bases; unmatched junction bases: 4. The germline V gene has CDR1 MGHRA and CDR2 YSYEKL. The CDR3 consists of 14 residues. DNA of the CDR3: TGCGCCAGCAGCCAGCAGGGGGCGCGTGAAAAACTGTTTTTT. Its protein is CASSQQGAREKLFF.

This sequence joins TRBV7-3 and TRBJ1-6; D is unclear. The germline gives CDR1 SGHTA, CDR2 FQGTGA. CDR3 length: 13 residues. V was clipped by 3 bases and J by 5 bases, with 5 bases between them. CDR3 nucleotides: TGTGCCAGCAGCTTGCAGAATAATTCACCCCTCCACTTT. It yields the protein CASSLQNNSPLHF.

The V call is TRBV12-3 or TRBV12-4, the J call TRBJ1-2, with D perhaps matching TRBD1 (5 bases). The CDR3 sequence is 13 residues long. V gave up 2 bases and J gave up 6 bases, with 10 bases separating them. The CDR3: CASSLRQGNGYTF. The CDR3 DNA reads TGTGCCAGCAGTTTACGGCAGGGAAATGGCTACACCTTC.

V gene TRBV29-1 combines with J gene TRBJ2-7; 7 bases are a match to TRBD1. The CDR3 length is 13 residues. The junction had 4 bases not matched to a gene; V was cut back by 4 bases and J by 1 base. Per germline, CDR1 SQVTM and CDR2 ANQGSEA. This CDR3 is CSVVRDRSYEQYF. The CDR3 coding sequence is TGCAGCGTTGTCCGGGACAGATCCTACGAGCAGTACTTC.

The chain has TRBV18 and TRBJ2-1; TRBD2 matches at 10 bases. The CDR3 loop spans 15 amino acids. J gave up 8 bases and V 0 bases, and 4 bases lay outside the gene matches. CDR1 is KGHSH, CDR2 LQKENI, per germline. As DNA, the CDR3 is TGTGCCAGCTCACCACCAAGCGGGGGGGGCGATGAGCAGTTCTTC. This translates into CASSPPSGGGDEQFF.

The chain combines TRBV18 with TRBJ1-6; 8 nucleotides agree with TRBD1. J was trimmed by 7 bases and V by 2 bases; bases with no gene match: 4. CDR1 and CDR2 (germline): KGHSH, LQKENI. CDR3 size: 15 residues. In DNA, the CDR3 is TGTGCCAGCTCACCAGGACAGGGATTCAATTCACCCCTCCACTTT. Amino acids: CASSPGQGFNSPLHF.

This CDR3 reads CASRREGRRGSPLHF. Written as DNA, the CDR3 is TGTGCCAGTAGACGAGAAGGCCGCCGAGGTTCACCCCTCCACTTT. The V and J genes are TRBV19 and TRBJ1-6, with D hard to call. Germline-derived CDR1 and CDR2 are LNHDA and SQIVND (reference sequence). Trimming pared 6 bases from V and 9 bases from J, leaving 18 bases between. This CDR3 has 15 amino acids. The full variable domain, completed using reference TRBV19 and TRBJ1-6, is DGGITQSPKYLFRKEGQNVTLSCEQNLNHDAMYWYRQDPGQGLRLIYYSQIVNDFQKGDIAEGYSVSREKKESFPLTVTSAQKNPTAFYLCASRREGRRGSPLHFGNGTRLTVT.

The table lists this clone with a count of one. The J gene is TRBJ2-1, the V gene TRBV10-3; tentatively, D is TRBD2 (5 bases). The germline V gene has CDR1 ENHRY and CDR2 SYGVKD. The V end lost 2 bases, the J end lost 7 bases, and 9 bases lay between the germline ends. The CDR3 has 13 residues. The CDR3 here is CAISENGDNEQFF. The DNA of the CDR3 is TGTGCCATCAGTGAGAACGGGGATAATGAGCAGTTCTTC.

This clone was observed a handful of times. CDR3 loop: CASSGGTGAHSPLHF. The CDR3 DNA sequence: TGTGCCAGCAGCGGAGGGACAGGGGCCCACTCACCCCTCCACTTT. The chain recombines TRBV9 with TRBJ1-6, with 10 bases lining up with TRBD1. Germline V gene sequence: CDR1 SGDLS, CDR2 YYNGEE. The CDR3 runs to 15 residues. The V and J ends lost 3 bases and 10 bases, in that order; junction bases with no gene match: 7.

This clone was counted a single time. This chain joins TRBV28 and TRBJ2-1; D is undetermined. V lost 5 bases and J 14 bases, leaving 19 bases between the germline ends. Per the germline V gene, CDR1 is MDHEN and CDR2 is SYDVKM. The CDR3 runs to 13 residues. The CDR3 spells CASSPVLPPQEFF. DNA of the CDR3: TGTGCCAGCAGTCCTGTGCTACCACCGCAGGAGTTCTTC.

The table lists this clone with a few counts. The CDR3 DNA reads TGTGCCTGGAAAGGGGTCTCAAATTCACCCCTCCACTTT. Its protein product is CAWKGVSNSPLHF. The chain recombines TRBV30 with TRBJ1-6; D possibly corresponds to TRBD1 (5 bases). Looked up from germline, CDR1 is GTSNPN and CDR2 is SVGIG (reference sequence). CDR3 size: 13 residues. With 4 bases removed from V and 7 bases from J, the gap between germline ends came to 11 bases.